Following are 29 T cell receptor beta chains from one sample sequenced in a study of tumour-infiltrating T cells in Burkitt lymphoma. Generated by immunoSEQ multiplex PCR, the TCRdb table keeps only in-frame clones and is missing some. The sample holds some 5,000 clones, around 13% seen once. The sample consisted of tumor tissue. These receptors came from a human donor with Burkitt lymphoma.

This sequence joins TRBV21-1 and TRBJ1-1; TRBD1, the table's D call, was not compared with the DNA. TRBV21-1 is a pseudogene locus. This CDR3 region has 16 residues. In DNA, the CDR3 is TGTGCCAGCAGCAAAAGAAAATCGGGACAGGAGACTGAAGCTTTCTTT. Translated, it gives CASSKRKSGQETEAFF.

The sample holds one count of this clone. The chain is built from TRBV9 and TRBJ2-1; D not certain. Germline lookup yields CDR1 SGDLS and CDR2 YYNGEE. V dropped 3 bases and J dropped 0 bases, with 10 bases sitting between them. CDR3 length: 15 amino acids. This CDR3 is CASSATRSSYNEQFF. CDR3 sequence (DNA): TGTGCCAGCAGCGCGACTCGTAGCTCCTACAATGAGCAGTTCTTC.

The V call is TRBV28, the J call TRBJ1-1; D is ambiguous. Germline values: CDR1 MDHEN, CDR2 SYDVKM. CDR3 size: 12 residues. The V and J ends lost 6 bases and 1 base respectively, with 6 bases between them. CDR3 amino acids: CASSPGNTEAFF. CDR3 nucleotide sequence: TGTGCCAGCAGCCCGGGGAACACTGAAGCTTTCTTT. Supplemented by reference TRBV28 and TRBJ1-1, the full variable domain reads DVKVTQSSRYLVKRTGEKVFLECVQDMDHENMFWYRQDPGLGLRLIYFSYDVKMKEKGDIPEGYSVSREKKERFSLILESASTNQTSMYLCASSPGNTEAFFGQGTRLTVV.

This clone has a handful of counts. The chain is built from TRBV6-4 and TRBJ1-2; D is undetermined. This CDR3 contains 15 residues. Germline V gives CDR1 MRHNA, CDR2 SNTAGT. Trimming cost V 3 bases and J 4 bases, with 15 bases left between them. The CDR3 nucleotides read TGTGCCAGCAGTGATACGCCCCAAGCCCTCTATGGCTACACCTTC. The encoded protein is CASSDTPQALYGYTF.

This clone showed up just a few times. This chain uses TRBV7-9 with TRBJ1-2, with TRBD1 matching 8 bases. CDR3 length equals 15 residues. Trimming took 0 bases from V and 2 from J; bases not matched to a gene: 2. Germline values: CDR1 SEHNR, CDR2 FQNEAQ (reference sequence). CDR3 coding DNA: TGTGCCAGCAGCTTAGCGGGACAGGCGAACTATGGCTACACCTTC. Protein sequence: CASSLAGQANYGYTF.

J is TRBJ2-5 and V is TRBV15, with TRBD1 matching over 8 bases. CDR3 length: 16 residues. CDR1 is LNHNV and CDR2 is YYDKDF in the germline V gene (reference sequence). Trimming at V came to 2 bases and at J to 10 bases, leaving 15 bases not matched to a gene. This chain's CDR3 is CATSRSGGTRGQNQYF. As DNA, the CDR3 is TGTGCCACCAGCAGAAGTGGGGGCACCAGGGGGCAGAACCAGTACTTC.

The gene calls are TRBV9 and TRBJ1-2; D unresolved. The CDR3 has 13 amino acids. Trimming took 5 bases from V and 8 from J, leaving 16 bases between them. Germline assignment: CDR1 SGDLS and CDR2 YYNGEE. The CDR3 nucleotides are TGTGCCAGCAGTCGTAGTAGGGCGGAGGGCTACACCTTC. This translates into CASSRSRAEGYTF.

The chain combines TRBV6-5 with TRBJ2-7; TRBD1 is a possible D gene (6 bases). CDR1 is MNHEY, CDR2 SVGAGI, per germline. The V gene lost 4 bases and the J gene lost 1 base, with 17 bases spanning the gap. CDR3 size: 16 residues. CDR3 DNA sequence: TGTGCCAGCAGTTCCGTAGTAGGACAGCTTTCCTACGAGCAGTACTTC. Translating gives CASSSVVGQLSYEQYF.

This chain joins TRBV19 and TRBJ2-7; 9 positions agree with TRBD1. CDR1 LNHDA and CDR2 SQIVND come from the germline V gene (reference sequence). The CDR3 loop spans 14 amino acids. V lost 5 bases and J lost 3; bases outside the gene matches: 5. The CDR3 coding sequence is TGTGCCAGTAGTCCAGGGACAGGGAGCTACGAGCAGTACTTC. Translated: CASSPGTGSYEQYF.

This clone was seen a handful of times. The V call is TRBV15, the J call TRBJ1-2, with a weak D call TRBD1 (5 bases). CDR1 and CDR2 (germline): LNHNV, YYDKDF (reference sequence). V shed 1 base and J shed 11 bases, with 14 bases lying between them. This CDR3 is built from 13 residues. The CDR3 nucleotides are TGTGCCACCAGCAGAGTCGGGCCTCAGGGATACACCTTC. Translating it yields CATSRVGPQGYTF.

The V call is TRBV19, the J call TRBJ1-6; D remains unclear. The V gene's germline CDR1 is LNHDA and CDR2 SQIVND (reference sequence). This CDR3 comprises 14 residues. Deletions cut 7 bases from V and 1 base from J, with 8 bases between. For the CDR3, the DNA is TGTGCCAGTAAGGAGGATTCCTATAATTCACCCCTCCACTTT. It specifies CASKEDSYNSPLHF.

The rearrangement uses TRBV19 and TRBJ1-6; D ambiguous. CDR1 and CDR2 (germline): LNHDA, SQIVND (reference sequence). The CDR3 has 13 residues. The V and J ends lost 0 bases and 9 bases respectively, with 6 bases between them. The CDR3 loop reads CASSIERTSPLHF. The DNA for the CDR3 is TGTGCCAGTAGTATAGAAAGGACTTCACCCCTCCACTTT.

This clone has a handful of counts. The gene calls are TRBV6-5 and TRBJ1-2; 7 bases are a match to TRBD1. The CDR3 extends over 13 amino acids. Germline V gene lookup returns CDR1 MNHEY and CDR2 SVGAGI. J lost 8 bases, V lost 7 bases, and 10 bases had no gene match. DNA of the CDR3: TGTGCCAGCACTCAGACAGGGATCGGAGGCTACACCTTC. It codes for CASTQTGIGGYTF.

The chain recombines TRBV4-1 with TRBJ2-2; 7 bases are shared with TRBD1. The CDR3 is 21 amino acids. Germline lookup yields CDR1 MGHRA and CDR2 YSYEKL. With V trimmed by 1 base and J by 2 bases, 19 bases remained unmatched. The CDR3 region has the DNA TGCGCCAGCAGCCAAGGATTCCTTTTCCCCGGACAGGTCTCCAACACCGGGGAGCTGTTTTTT. Amino acids: CASSQGFLFPGQVSNTGELFF.

This clone has more than one count but fewer than ten. The chain has TRBV28 and TRBJ1-2; D is unclear. From germline, CDR1 is MDHEN and CDR2 SYDVKM. The germline V and J ends were trimmed by 4 bases and 8 bases, with 11 bases remaining between them. This CDR3 is built from 12 residues. The CDR3 sequence: CASSSPRPGYTF. DNA for the CDR3: TGTGCCAGCAGTTCGCCTCGTCCGGGCTACACCTTC.

V usage is TRBV7-8 and J usage is TRBJ1-1; D gene unclear. Trimming took off 4 bases at V and 0 bases at J, with 6 bases between the two ends. The germline V gene has CDR1 SGHVS and CDR2 FQNEAQ. This CDR3 has 13 amino acids. The DNA of the CDR3 is TGTGCCAGCAGCTCTGAGCTGAACACTGAAGCTTTCTTT. This sequence encodes CASSSELNTEAFF.

The genes are TRBV9 and TRBJ1-6, with 8 nucleotides matching TRBD1. V was clipped by 0 bases and J by 8 bases; unmatched bases: 4. The CDR3 covers 15 residues. Germline CDR1 SGDLS, CDR2 YYNGEE. CDR3: CASSVGAGGDSPLHF. CDR3 nucleotides: TGTGCCAGCAGCGTAGGAGCAGGGGGCGATTCACCCCTCCACTTT.

This clone was detected a few times. The rearrangement uses TRBV11-3 and TRBJ2-2, with TRBD2 matching over 9 bases. Germline loops: CDR1 SGHNT, CDR2 YENEEA. The CDR3 extends over 19 amino acids. J gave up 6 bases and V 1 base, and 15 bases lay outside the gene matches. The CDR3 region has the DNA TGTGCCAGCAGCTTAGTTTTTTCGGCGGGAGGGCCTGAGTCCGGGGAGCTGTTTTTT. Its protein is CASSLVFSAGGPESGELFF.

The V gene is TRBV7-2, the J gene TRBJ1-2, with 7 bases lining up with TRBD1. Germline V gene sequence: CDR1 SGHTA, CDR2 FQGNSA. J lost 4 bases, V lost 1 base, and 3 bases had no gene match. The length of the CDR3 is 14 residues. CDR3 in DNA: TGTGCCAGCAGCTTAGAGGGGGCTGGCTATGGCTACACCTTC. This gives the protein CASSLEGAGYGYTF.

In this sample, this clone turned up a few times. The chain links TRBV5-1 to TRBJ1-1, with TRBD1 matching over 7 bases. The germline V gene has CDR1 SGHRS and CDR2 YFSETQ. Trimming cost V 7 bases and J 1 base; bases outside gene matches: 7. CDR3 length: 14 residues. In DNA, the CDR3 is TGCGCCAGCCGCTGGGGACAGACGAACACTGAAGCTTTCTTT. Translation: CASRWGQTNTEAFF.

The chain is built from TRBV11-2 and TRBJ2-1; perhaps TRBD1 as D (5 bases). The germline V gene encodes CDR1 SGHAT and CDR2 FQNNGV. Between the trimmed V and J ends, which lost 1 base and 7 bases, there was a span of 17 bases. This CDR3 has 16 residues. The CDR3 bases are TGTGCCAGCAGCTTAGCAGACAGCTTCTTTCCTAATGAGCAGTTCTTC. The encoded protein is CASSLADSFFPNEQFF.

This clone came up a few times. This chain links TRBV27 with TRBJ1-1; no reliable D call. The CDR3 runs 12 residues. Germline V gene lookup returns CDR1 MNHEY and CDR2 SMNVEV (reference sequence). Trimming cost V 0 bases and J 7 bases, with 6 bases left between them. CDR3 amino acids: CASSLSGDEAFF. The CDR3 bases are TGTGCCAGCAGTTTATCGGGAGATGAAGCTTTCTTT.

This chain uses TRBV7-2 with TRBJ1-5; maybe TRBD1 (6 bases). The CDR3 has 16 residues. Germline values: CDR1 SGHTA, CDR2 FQGNSA. The V and J ends lost 5 bases and 1 base respectively, with 15 bases between them. The CDR3 reads CASSPWGAGSNQPQHF. In DNA form, the CDR3 reads TGTGCCAGCAGCCCCTGGGGGGCGGGGAGCAATCAGCCCCAGCATTTT.

The table lists this clone with a few counts. The CDR3 DNA reads as TGTGCCAGCAGCTTAGGACTAGCGGGGGCCAGGCGTTACAATGAGCAGTTCTTC. This codes for CASSLGLAGARRYNEQFF. The chain carries TRBV5-5 and TRBJ2-1, with TRBD2 matching 13 bases. Germline lookup yields CDR1 SGHKS and CDR2 YYEKEE (reference sequence). CDR3 length: 18 amino acids. Trimming removed 2 bases from V and 4 bases from J; junction bases left unmatched: 9.

This chain links TRBV19 with TRBJ2-1; 7 bases are a match to TRBD2. Germline lookup yields CDR1 LNHDA and CDR2 SQIVND (reference sequence). This CDR3 is 12 amino acids long. V shed 2 bases, J shed 11 bases, and the junction held 3 bases outside the gene matches. CDR3 nucleotide sequence: TGTGCCAGTAGTATACCGGGGGGTAAGCAGTTCTTC. Its protein is CASSIPGGKQFF.

This clone has only a few counts. The chain carries TRBV9 and TRBJ1-3; the match to TRBD1 covers 8 bases. CDR3 size: 15 residues. Germline CDR1 is SGDLS and CDR2 is YYNGEE. V dropped 3 bases and J dropped 7; count of bases not matched to a gene: 9. DNA for the CDR3: TGTGCCAGCAGCGCATTAGGACAGGGAGTTAACACCATATATTTT. Protein product: CASSALGQGVNTIYF.

This clone has a handful of counts. The chain is built from TRBV7-2 and TRBJ1-1, with 7 positions matching TRBD1. Germline V gene lookup returns CDR1 SGHTA and CDR2 FQGNSA. V was clipped by 11 bases and J by 5 bases; unmatched bases: 11. The CDR3 sequence is 13 residues long. CDR3 coding DNA: TGTGCCTCAGGCGAGGGGGCGTATACTGAAGCTTTCTTT. Its protein product is CASGEGAYTEAFF.

The rearrangement uses TRBV4-1 and TRBJ2-7, with unresolved D. The CDR3 has 15 amino acids. Trimming cost V 1 base and J 2 bases, with 12 bases left between them. The V gene's germline CDR1 is MGHRA and CDR2 YSYEKL. The CDR3 loop reads CASSQAGPPTYEQYF. The CDR3 bases are TGCGCCAGCAGCCAAGCGGGTCCGCCAACCTACGAGCAGTACTTC.

This clone was seen more than once but under ten times. The chain carries TRBV7-9 and TRBJ1-1; no clear D gene. The V gene's germline CDR1 is SEHNR and CDR2 FQNEAQ (reference sequence). The CDR3 is 14 amino acids. V was clipped by 1 base and J by 5 bases, with 11 bases between them. This CDR3 reads CASSLGGVVTEAFF. CDR3 sequence (DNA): TGTGCCAGCAGCTTAGGTGGGGTAGTGACTGAAGCTTTCTTT. The complete variable domain, with remaining parts taken from reference TRBV7-9 and TRBJ1-1, reads DTGVSQNPRHKITKRGQNVTFRCDPISEHNRLYWYRQTLGQGPEFLTYFQNEAQLEKSRLLSDRFSAERPKGSFSTLEIQRTEQGDSAMYLCASSLGGVVTEAFFGQGTRLTVV.